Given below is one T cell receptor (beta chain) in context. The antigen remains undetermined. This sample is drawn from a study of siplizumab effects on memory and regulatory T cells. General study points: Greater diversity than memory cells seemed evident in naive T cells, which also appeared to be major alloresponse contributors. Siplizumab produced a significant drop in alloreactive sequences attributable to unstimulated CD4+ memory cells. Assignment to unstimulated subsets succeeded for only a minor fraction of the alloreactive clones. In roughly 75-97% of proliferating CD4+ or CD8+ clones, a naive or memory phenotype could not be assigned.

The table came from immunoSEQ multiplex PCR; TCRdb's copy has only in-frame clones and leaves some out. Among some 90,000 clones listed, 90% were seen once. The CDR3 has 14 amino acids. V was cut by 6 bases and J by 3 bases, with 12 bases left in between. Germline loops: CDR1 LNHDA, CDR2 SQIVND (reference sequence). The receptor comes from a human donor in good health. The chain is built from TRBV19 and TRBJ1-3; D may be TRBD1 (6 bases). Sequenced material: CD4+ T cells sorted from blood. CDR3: CASRQQGGGNTIYF. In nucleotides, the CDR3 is TGTGCCAGTAGACAACAGGGAGGTGGAAACACCATATATTTT.